Following are 12 T cell receptor beta chains from one sample sequenced in a study of blood T cell repertoires in COVID-19. Method: immunoSEQ multiplex PCR; TCRdb's copy keeps in-frame clones and lacks some. This table has around 3,000 clones, 93% appearing once. The sequenced sample was peripheral blood. These receptors came from a human donor in a cohort sampled during active COVID-19.

The chain combines TRBV11-2 with TRBJ2-1; the match to TRBD2 covers 8 bases. Looked up from germline, CDR1 is SGHAT and CDR2 is FQNNGV. The CDR3 totals 15 residues. Trimming removed 4 bases from V and 8 bases from J; junction bases left unmatched: 10. The CDR3 bases are TGTGCCAGCAGCTCACCCTCGGGGGGGCCTTATGAGCAGTTCTTC. Protein product: CASSSPSGGPYEQFF.

In this sample, this clone turned up once. This chain joins TRBV11-2 and TRBJ2-3, with D unclear. V was trimmed by 1 base and J by 5 bases, leaving 7 bases between them. This CDR3 spans 13 amino acids. Germline-derived CDR1 and CDR2 are SGHAT and FQNNGV. This CDR3 reads CASSLAGGDTQYF. In nucleotides, the CDR3 is TGTGCCAGCAGCTTAGCCGGCGGAGATACGCAGTATTTT. Full variable domain (rest looked up from reference TRBV11-2 and TRBJ2-3): EAGVAQSPRYKIIEKRQSVAFWCNPISGHATLYWYQQILGQGPKLLIQFQNNGVVDDSQLPKDRFSAERLKGVDSTLKIQPAKLEDSAVYLCASSLAGGDTQYFGPGTRLTVL.

V is TRBV7-8 and J is TRBJ2-5; tentatively, D is TRBD1 (5 bases). The germline V gene encodes CDR1 SGHVS and CDR2 FQNEAQ. V lost 4 bases to trimming and J lost 2 bases, with 26 bases between them. This CDR3 region has 19 residues. CDR3 DNA: TGTGCCAGCAGCTCCGAGGACATAGGGTGGGTGTTCGAACAAGAGACCCAGTACTTC. Translation: CASSSEDIGWVFEQETQYF. The full variable domain, in which reference TRBV7-8 and TRBJ2-5 provide the parts outside the CDR3, is GAGVSQSPRYKVAKRGQDVALRCDPISGHVSLFWYQQALGQGPEFLTYFQNEAQLDKSGLPSDRFFAERPEGSVSTLKIQRTQQEDSAVYLCASSSEDIGWVFEQETQYFGPGTRLLVL.

The chain carries TRBV11-2 and TRBJ2-4; D gene uncertain. V was shortened by 4 bases and J by 2 bases, with 6 bases between the two germline ends. From germline, CDR1 is SGHAT and CDR2 FQNNGV. This CDR3 has 13 residues. The DNA for the CDR3 is TGTGCCAGCAGCTCCGTATCCAAAAACATTCAGTACTTC. Protein: CASSSVSKNIQYF.

The chain carries TRBV10-2 and TRBJ2-7, with D possibly TRBD1 on 6 matching bases. The CDR3 extends over 15 amino acids. V was pared by 0 bases and J by 6 bases, with 15 bases between. Per germline, CDR1 WSHSY and CDR2 SAAADI. The DNA for the CDR3 is TGCGCCAGCAGTGAGTCACGGCAGGGGATGTTCGAGCAGTACTTC. Translating gives CASSESRQGMFEQYF.

The J gene is TRBJ1-5, the V gene TRBV15; 7 nucleotides match TRBD1. V trimming: 1 base; J trimming: 1 base; junction bases outside the gene matches: 4. CDR1 and CDR2 from the germline V gene are LNHNV and YYDKDF (reference sequence). The CDR3 runs to 16 residues. The CDR3 reads CATSRGEGASNQPQHF. CDR3 sequence (DNA): TGTGCCACCAGCAGAGGAGAGGGGGCGAGCAATCAGCCCCAGCATTTT.

The chain carries TRBV2 and TRBJ2-5; tentatively, D is TRBD1 (5 bases). The CDR3 totals 13 residues. The germline CDR1 and CDR2 sequences are SNHLY and FYNNEI. Trimming left V 7 bases short and J 5 bases short, with 14 bases between. This CDR3 reads CASTRRAGETQYF. CDR3 in DNA: TGTGCCAGCACCAGAAGGGCAGGGGAGACCCAGTACTTC.

The chain carries TRBV7-8 and TRBJ1-2, with 11 bases identical to TRBD1. V gave up 1 base and J gave up 8 bases; unmatched junction bases: 9. The CDR3 covers 16 residues. Germline V gene lookup returns CDR1 SGHVS and CDR2 FQNEAQ. This CDR3 is CASSLGTGGGSAGYTF. The CDR3, as DNA: TGTGCCAGCAGCTTAGGGACAGGGGGCGGGTCTGCCGGCTACACCTTC.

This chain links TRBV12-3 or TRBV12-4 with TRBJ1-1; perhaps TRBD1 as D (5 bases). Trimming took 7 bases from V and 1 from J, leaving 10 bases between them. The CDR3 is made up of 13 amino acids. This chain's CDR3 is CASNEQENTEAFF. DNA of the CDR3: TGTGCCAGCAACGAACAGGAGAACACTGAAGCTTTCTTT.

The J gene is TRBJ1-2, the V gene TRBV10-3; possible D gene TRBD1, 5 bases. This CDR3 contains 14 residues. Germline V lookup: CDR1 ENHRY, CDR2 SYGVKD. Trimming stripped 7 bases from V and 8 bases from J, with 20 bases between. The CDR3 DNA reads as TGTGCCATCACCCCGGGGGGGGAGGGCCGGGGCTACACCTTC. This gives the protein CAITPGGEGRGYTF.

This chain links TRBV27 with TRBJ1-1; D is undetermined. Trimming removed 2 bases from V and 6 bases from J, with 10 bases in between. The CDR3 length is 13 residues. Looked up from germline, CDR1 is MNHEY and CDR2 is SMNVEV (reference sequence). DNA of the CDR3: TGTGCCAGCAGTTTAGAGGGCTCCCCTGAAGCTTTCTTT. Protein product: CASSLEGSPEAFF.

The V and J genes are TRBV28 and TRBJ1-5; D is perhaps TRBD1 (6 bases). CDR3 length equals 15 residues. Germline values: CDR1 MDHEN, CDR2 SYDVKM. Trimming pared 6 bases from V and 1 base from J, leaving 13 bases between. CDR3 sequence (DNA): TGTGCCAGCAGGGCCGGGGGGGCCAGCAATCAGCCCCAGCATTTT. Translating it yields CASRAGGASNQPQHF.